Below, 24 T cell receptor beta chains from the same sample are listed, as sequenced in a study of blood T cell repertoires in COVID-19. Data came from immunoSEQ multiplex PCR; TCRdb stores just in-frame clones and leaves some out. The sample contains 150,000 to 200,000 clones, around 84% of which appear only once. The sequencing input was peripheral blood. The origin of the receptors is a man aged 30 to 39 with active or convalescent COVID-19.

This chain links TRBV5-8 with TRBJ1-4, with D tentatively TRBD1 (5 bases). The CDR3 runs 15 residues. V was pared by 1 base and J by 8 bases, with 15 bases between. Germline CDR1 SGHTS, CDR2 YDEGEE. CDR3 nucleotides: TGTGCCAGCAGCTTGCGGGGGGACGAGGGAGAAAAACTGTTTTTT. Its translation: CASSLRGDEGEKLFF.

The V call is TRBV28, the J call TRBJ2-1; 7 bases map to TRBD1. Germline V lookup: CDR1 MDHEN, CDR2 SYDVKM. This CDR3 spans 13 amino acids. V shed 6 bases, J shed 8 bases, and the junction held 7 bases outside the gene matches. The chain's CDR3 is CASRHYDRDEQFF. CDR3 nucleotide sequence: TGTGCCAGCAGGCATTACGACAGGGATGAGCAGTTCTTC.

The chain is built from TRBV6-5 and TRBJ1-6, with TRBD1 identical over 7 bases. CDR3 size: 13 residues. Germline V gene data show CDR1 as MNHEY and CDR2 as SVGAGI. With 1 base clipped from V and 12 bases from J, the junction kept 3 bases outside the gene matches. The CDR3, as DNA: TGTGCCAGCAGTTACTTGGGACAGAAACCCCTCCACTTT. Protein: CASSYLGQKPLHF.

CDR3 residues: CAWGLGTNSPLHF. The CDR3 DNA is TGTGCCTGGGGCCTGGGCACCAATTCACCCCTCCACTTT. This rearrangement joins TRBV30 to TRBJ1-6; D not resolved. Trimming removed 5 bases at V and 7 bases at J, with 12 bases between. Germline V lookup: CDR1 GTSNPN, CDR2 SVGIG (reference sequence). The CDR3 runs 13 residues.

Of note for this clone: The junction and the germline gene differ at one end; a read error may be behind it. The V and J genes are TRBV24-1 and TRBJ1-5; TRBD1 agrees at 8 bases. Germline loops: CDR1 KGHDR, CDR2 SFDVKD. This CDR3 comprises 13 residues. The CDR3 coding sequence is TGTGCCACCAGTGATTTAACCGGGACAGGAATCAATTTT. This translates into CATSDLTGTGINF.

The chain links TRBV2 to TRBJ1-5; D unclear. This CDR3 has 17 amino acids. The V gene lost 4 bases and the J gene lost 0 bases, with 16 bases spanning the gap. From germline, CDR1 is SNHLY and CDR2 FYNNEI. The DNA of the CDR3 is TGTGCCAGCAGTGGTAGGGAGACCAGAACTAGCAATCAGCCCCAGCATTTT. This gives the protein CASSGRETRTSNQPQHF.

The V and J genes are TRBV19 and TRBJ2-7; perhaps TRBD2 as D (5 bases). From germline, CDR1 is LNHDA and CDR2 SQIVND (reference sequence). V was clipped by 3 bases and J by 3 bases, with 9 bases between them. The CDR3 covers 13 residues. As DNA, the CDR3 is TGTGCCAGTAGTATCGGGGTAGGCTACGAGCAGTACGTC. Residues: CASSIGVGYEQYV.

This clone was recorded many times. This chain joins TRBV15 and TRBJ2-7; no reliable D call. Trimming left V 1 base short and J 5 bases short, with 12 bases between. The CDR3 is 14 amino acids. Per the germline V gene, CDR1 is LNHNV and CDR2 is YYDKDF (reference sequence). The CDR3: CATSRAVTKNEQYF. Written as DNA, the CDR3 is TGTGCCACCAGCAGAGCCGTGACAAAGAACGAGCAGTACTTC.

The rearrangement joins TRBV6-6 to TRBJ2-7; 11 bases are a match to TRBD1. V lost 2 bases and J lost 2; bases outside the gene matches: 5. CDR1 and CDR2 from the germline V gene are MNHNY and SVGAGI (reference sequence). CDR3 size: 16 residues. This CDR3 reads CASSYPGTGGTYEQYF. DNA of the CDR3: TGTGCCAGCAGTTACCCGGGGACAGGGGGGACCTACGAGCAGTACTTC.

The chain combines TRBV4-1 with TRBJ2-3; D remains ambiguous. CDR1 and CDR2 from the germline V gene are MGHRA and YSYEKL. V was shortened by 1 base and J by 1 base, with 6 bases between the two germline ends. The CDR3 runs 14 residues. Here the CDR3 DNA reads TGCGCCAGCAGCCAAGTCGCGGGCACAGATACGCAGTATTTT. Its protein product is CASSQVAGTDTQYF.

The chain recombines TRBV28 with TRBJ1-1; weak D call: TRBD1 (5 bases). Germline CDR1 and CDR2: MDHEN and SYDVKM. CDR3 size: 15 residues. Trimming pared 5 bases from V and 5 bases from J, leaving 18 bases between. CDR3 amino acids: CASSAVGGGGTEAFF. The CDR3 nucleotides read TGTGCCAGCAGTGCTGTCGGGGGGGGAGGGACTGAAGCTTTCTTT.

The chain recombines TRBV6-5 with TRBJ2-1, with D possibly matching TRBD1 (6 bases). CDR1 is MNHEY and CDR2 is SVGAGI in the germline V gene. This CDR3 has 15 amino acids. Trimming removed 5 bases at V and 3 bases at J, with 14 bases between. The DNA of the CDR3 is TGTGCCAGCAGTCCACGCCCGGACAGCTACAATGAGCAGTTCTTC. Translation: CASSPRPDSYNEQFF.

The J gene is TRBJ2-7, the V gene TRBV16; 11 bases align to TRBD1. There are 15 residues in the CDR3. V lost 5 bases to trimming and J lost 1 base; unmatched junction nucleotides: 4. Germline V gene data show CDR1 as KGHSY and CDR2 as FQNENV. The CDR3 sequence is CASSTGTGGSYEQYV. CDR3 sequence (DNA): TGTGCCAGCAGCACCGGGACAGGGGGTTCCTACGAGCAGTACGTC.

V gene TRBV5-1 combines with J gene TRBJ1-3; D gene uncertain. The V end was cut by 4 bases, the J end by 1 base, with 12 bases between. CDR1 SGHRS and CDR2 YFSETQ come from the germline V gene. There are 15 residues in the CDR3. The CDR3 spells CASSRARGSGNTIYF. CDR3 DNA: TGCGCCAGCAGCCGGGCTCGGGGTTCTGGAAACACCATATATTTT.

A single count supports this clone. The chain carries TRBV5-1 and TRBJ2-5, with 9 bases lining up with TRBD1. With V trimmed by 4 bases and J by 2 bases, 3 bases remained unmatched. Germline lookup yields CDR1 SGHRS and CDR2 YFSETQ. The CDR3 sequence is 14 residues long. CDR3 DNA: TGCGCCAGCAGCGCTGGGACAGGGCAAGAGACCCAGTACTTC. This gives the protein CASSAGTGQETQYF. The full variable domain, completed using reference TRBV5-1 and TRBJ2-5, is KAGVTQTPRYLIKTRGQQVTLSCSPISGHRSVSWYQQTPGQGLQFLFEYFSETQRNKGNFPGRFSGRQFSNSRSEMNVSTLELGDSALYLCASSAGTGQETQYFGPGTRLLVL.

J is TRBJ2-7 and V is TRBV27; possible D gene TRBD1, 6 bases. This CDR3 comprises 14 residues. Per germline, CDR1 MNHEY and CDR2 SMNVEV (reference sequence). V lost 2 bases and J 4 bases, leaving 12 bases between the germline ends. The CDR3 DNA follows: TGTGCCAGCAGTTTACGTGGACAGATTTACGAGCAGTACTTC. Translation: CASSLRGQIYEQYF.

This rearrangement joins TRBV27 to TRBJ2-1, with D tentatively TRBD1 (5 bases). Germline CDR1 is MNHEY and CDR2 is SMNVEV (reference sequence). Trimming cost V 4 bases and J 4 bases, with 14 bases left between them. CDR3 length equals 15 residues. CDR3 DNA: TGTGCCAGCAGTTATACAGGCTCGCGGTACAATGAGCAGTTCTTC. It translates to CASSYTGSRYNEQFF.

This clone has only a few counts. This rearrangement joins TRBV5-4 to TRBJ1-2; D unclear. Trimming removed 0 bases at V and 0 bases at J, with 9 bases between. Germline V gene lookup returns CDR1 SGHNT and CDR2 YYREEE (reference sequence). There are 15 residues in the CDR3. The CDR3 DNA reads TGTGCCAGCAGCTTGGACTACATTACTAACTATGGCTACACCTTC. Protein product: CASSLDYITNYGYTF.

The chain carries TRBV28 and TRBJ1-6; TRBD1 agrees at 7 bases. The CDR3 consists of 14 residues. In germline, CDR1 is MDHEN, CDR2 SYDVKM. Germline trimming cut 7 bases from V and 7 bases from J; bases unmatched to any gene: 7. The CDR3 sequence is CASTEGTVNSPLHF. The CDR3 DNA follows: TGTGCCAGCACAGAGGGGACAGTGAATTCACCCCTCCACTTT.

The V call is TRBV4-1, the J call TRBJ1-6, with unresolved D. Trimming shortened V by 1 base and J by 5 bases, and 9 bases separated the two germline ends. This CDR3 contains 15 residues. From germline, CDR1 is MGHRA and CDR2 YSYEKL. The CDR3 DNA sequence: TGCGCCAGCAGCCAAGTAGTAACTAATAATTCACCCCTCCACTTT. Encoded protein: CASSQVVTNNSPLHF.

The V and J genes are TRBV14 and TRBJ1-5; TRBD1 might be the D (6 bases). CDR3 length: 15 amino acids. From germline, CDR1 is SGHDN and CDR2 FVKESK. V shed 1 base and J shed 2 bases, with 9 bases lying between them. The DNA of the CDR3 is TGTGCCAGCAGCCAAGGGGGACATGGCAATCAGCCCCAGCATTTT. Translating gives CASSQGGHGNQPQHF.

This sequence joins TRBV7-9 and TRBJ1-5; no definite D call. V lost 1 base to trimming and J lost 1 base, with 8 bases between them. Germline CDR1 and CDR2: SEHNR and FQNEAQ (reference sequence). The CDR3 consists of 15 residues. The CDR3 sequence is CASSLDRSSNQPQHF. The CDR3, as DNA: TGTGCCAGCAGCTTAGATCGAAGCAGCAATCAGCCCCAGCATTTT.

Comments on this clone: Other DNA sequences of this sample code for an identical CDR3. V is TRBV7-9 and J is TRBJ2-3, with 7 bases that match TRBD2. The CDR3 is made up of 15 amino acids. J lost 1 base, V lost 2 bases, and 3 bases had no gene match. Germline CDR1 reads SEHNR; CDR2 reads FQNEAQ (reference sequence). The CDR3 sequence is CASSLLAGGTDTQYF. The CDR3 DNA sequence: TGTGCCAGCAGCTTACTCGCGGGAGGCACAGATACGCAGTATTTT.

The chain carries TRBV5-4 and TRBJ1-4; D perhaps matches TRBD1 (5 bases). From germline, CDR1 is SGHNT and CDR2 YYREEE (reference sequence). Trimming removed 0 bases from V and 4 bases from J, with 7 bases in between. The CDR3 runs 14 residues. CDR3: CASSLVGVNEKLFF. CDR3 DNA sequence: TGTGCCAGCAGCTTGGTAGGGGTTAATGAAAAACTGTTTTTT.